Sequencing of this TCR beta chain was carried out in a study of blood T cell repertoires in COVID-19. About the research overall: The study drew acute and convalescent COVID-19 samples from the United States, Italy and Spain.

Under the authors' procedure: The assay estimated nucleated cells by amplifying reference gene primers. Only in-frame clones appear in the TCRdb table, and some are missing; sequencing was by immunoSEQ multiplex PCR. The D gene and trimming were derived from the DNA, and the V and J assignments and clone size from that table. The repertoire holds approximately 160,000 clones, with 65% to 85% as singletons. From germline, CDR1 is LGHDT and CDR2 YNNKEL (reference sequence). The CDR3 is 16 residues long. Unmatched junction bases numbered 7, after V lost 1 base and J lost 5 bases. With regard to this clone: Other DNA sequences within the sample encode an identical CDR3.

V gene TRBV3-1 (or the pseudogene TRBV3-2) combines with J gene TRBJ2-5; 10 nucleotides line up with TRBD1. The TCR was taken from an elderly woman with active or convalescent COVID-19. Input material: peripheral blood. In DNA, the CDR3 is TGTGCCAGCAGCCAAGCCCTGACAGGGGGCGGTGAGACCCAGTACTTC. Protein product: CASSQALTGGGETQYF.